This is a list of T cell receptor beta chains from one sample in a study of blood T cell repertoires in COVID-19. Sequencing used immunoSEQ multiplex PCR; TCRdb keeps in-frame clones, though not all of them. The sample gives around 86,000 clones, approximately 89% of which show up once; 7% to 9% is in the top ten. Sequencing was performed on peripheral blood. Receptor source: a human donor with acute or convalescent COVID-19. The donor label of this sample is uncertain. Each CDR3 is given with its conserved first and last residue. Each record gives: CDR3 length, V gene, J gene, CDR3 protein.

length: 17; V: TRBV3-1/TRBV3-2; J: TRBJ2-5; CDR3: CASRQRIGGEGMETQYF
length: 18; V: TRBV4-3; J: TRBJ2-1; CDR3: CASSQGWKWLPHYDEQFF
length: 15; V: TRBV18; J: TRBJ2-1; CDR3: CASSPRTGENNEQFF
length: 15; V: TRBV9; J: TRBJ2-1; CDR3: CASSPAGGYYNEQFF
length: 14; V: TRBV6-5; J: TRBJ1-2; CDR3: CASSYSDRFYGYTF
length: 14; V: TRBV7-2; J: TRBJ2-5; CDR3: CASSLWRGWETQYF
length: 16; V: TRBV5-6; J: TRBJ2-3; CDR3: CASSSLPGGRTDTQYF
length: 16; V: TRBV10-3; J: TRBJ2-1; CDR3: CAISTVGGSSYNEQFF
length: 15; V: TRBV15; J: TRBJ2-1; CDR3: CATSRDAGDYNEQFF
length: 13; V: TRBV20-1; J: TRBJ2-3; CDR3: CSASSGATDTQYF
length: 15; V: TRBV5-1; J: TRBJ1-2; CDR3: CASSFTGTGGHGYTF
length: 15; V: TRBV3-1/TRBV3-2; J: TRBJ2-5; CDR3: CASSPGTSGGRTQYF
length: 14; V: TRBV28; J: TRBJ1-2; CDR3: CASSPGGQGAIYTF
length: 17; V: TRBV11-3; J: TRBJ2-5; CDR3: CASSLDGRALLQETQYF
length: 14; V: TRBV7-2; J: TRBJ1-2; CDR3: CASSPRTGGRGYTF
length: 15; V: TRBV19; J: TRBJ1-5; CDR3: CASSVSWRSNQPQHF